Below are 29 T cell receptor beta chains sequenced from a single sample in a study of cytomegalovirus exposure and HLA in healthy donors. PCR employed 60 Vbeta and 13 Jbeta primers. Clones were read by immunoSEQ multiplex PCR, and TCRdb kept only the in-frame ones, dropping some. The sample has about 160,000 clones, around four fifths seen once. Sample: PBMCs. The origin of the receptors is a man aged 18-30 years in good health and CMV-seropositive.

The V call is TRBV5-1, the J call TRBJ2-7; 10 nucleotides align to TRBD1. After removal of 0 bases from V and 3 bases from J, the junction contained 9 bases not matched to a gene. Germline V CDR1 and CDR2: SGHRS, YFSETQ. The length of the CDR3 is 17 residues. The CDR3 DNA sequence: TGCGCCAGCAGCTTGGAGGTGGCGACAGGGGGCTTCTACGAGCAGTACTTC. Translating gives CASSLEVATGGFYEQYF.

V is TRBV10-3 and J is TRBJ2-1; TRBD2 matches 9 bases. J gave up 3 bases and V 3 bases, and 3 bases lay outside the gene matches. The germline gives CDR1 ENHRY, CDR2 SYGVKD. The CDR3 has 15 amino acids. The CDR3 sequence: CAISELREGYNEQFF. CDR3 sequence (DNA): TGTGCCATCAGTGAACTGCGGGAGGGCTACAATGAGCAGTTCTTC.

This rearrangement joins TRBV4-3 to TRBJ2-3, with D possibly being TRBD1 (6 bases). Germline V gene lookup returns CDR1 LGHNA and CDR2 YSLEER. The CDR3 sequence is 16 residues long. V gave up 4 bases and J gave up 1 base, with 15 bases separating them. The CDR3 protein is CASSPLQGRGTDTQYF. In DNA, the CDR3 is TGCGCCAGCAGCCCGTTACAGGGCAGGGGCACAGATACGCAGTATTTT.

The CDR3 DNA sequence: TGTGCCAGCAGGGAGGGAGAGGGGCATGGCTACACCTTC. It encodes CASREGEGHGYTF. The chain is built from TRBV13 and TRBJ1-2, with D possibly matching TRBD1 (5 bases). The CDR3 spans 13 residues. Germline V gene data show CDR1 as PRHDT and CDR2 as FYEKMQ (reference sequence). V was shortened by 6 bases and J by 6 bases, with 14 bases between the two germline ends.

This chain joins TRBV5-4 and TRBJ2-3, with 11 bases identical to TRBD2. The CDR3 runs to 15 residues. CDR1 and CDR2 from the germline V gene are SGHNT and YYREEE (reference sequence). Trimming removed 0 bases from V and 6 bases from J; junction bases left unmatched: 3. Written as DNA, the CDR3 is TGTGCCAGCAGCTTGGGACTAGCGGGAATGGATACGCAGTATTTT. Its protein is CASSLGLAGMDTQYF.

The chain has TRBV5-1 and TRBJ2-5; 7 nucleotides align to TRBD2. The DNA end is a closer match to TRBJ2-7, so the J assignment may be wrong. The CDR3 runs 13 residues. Germline CDR1 and CDR2: SGHRS and YFSETQ. The CDR3 DNA is TGCGCCAGCAGCCCAGTAGCGGGCTACGAGCAGTACTTC. It yields the protein CASSPVAGYEQYF.

The chain is built from TRBV5-1 and TRBJ2-3, with 8 nucleotides matching TRBD2. The CDR3 runs to 18 residues. Germline loops: CDR1 SGHRS, CDR2 YFSETQ. The junction had 9 bases not matched to a gene; V was cut back by 0 bases and J by 0 bases. The CDR3 here is CASSLGGTGGASTDTQYF. The CDR3 bases are TGCGCCAGCAGCTTGGGTGGCACCGGGGGGGCAAGCACAGATACGCAGTATTTT.

This chain links TRBV6-1 with TRBJ2-5, with 10 bases lining up with TRBD2. Germline loops: CDR1 MNHNS, CDR2 SASEGT. V was clipped by 0 bases and J by 5 bases; unmatched bases: 12. The CDR3 length is 18 residues. In DNA form, the CDR3 reads TGTGCCAGCAGTGAAGCAGTCGGAGCGGGAGGGCCCCGGGAGACCCAGTACTTC. Encoded protein: CASSEAVGAGGPRETQYF.

This clone came up a few times. The same CDR3 can be traced to other DNA sequences in this sample. This chain links TRBV29-1 with TRBJ2-7, with D perhaps TRBD1 (5 bases). The CDR3 loop spans 12 amino acids. Germline assignment: CDR1 SQVTM and CDR2 ANQGSEA. V lost 4 bases and J 3 bases, leaving 10 bases between the germline ends. CDR3 protein: CSVGSGIYEQYF. CDR3 nucleotides: TGCAGCGTTGGATCAGGGATCTACGAGCAGTACTTC.

V gene TRBV12-5 combines with J gene TRBJ1-1; D uncertain. The CDR3 is made up of 11 amino acids. The V end lost 0 bases, the J end lost 8 bases, and 4 bases lay between the germline ends. In germline, CDR1 is LGHNT, CDR2 FRNRAP. Here the CDR3 DNA reads TGTGCTAGTGGTTTGGTAGCCGAAGCTTTCTTT. Protein product: CASGLVAEAFF. Variable domain in full (rest from reference TRBV12-5 and TRBJ1-1): DARVTQTPRHKVTEMGQEVTMRCQPILGHNTVFWYRQTMMQGLELLAYFRNRAPLDDSGMPKDRFSAEMPDATLATLKIQPSEPRDSAVYFCASGLVAEAFFGQGTRLTVV.

The CDR3 loop reads CSVSEGAGNEQFF. The CDR3 DNA sequence: TGCAGCGTGTCAGAGGGGGCTGGGAATGAGCAGTTCTTC. The V gene is TRBV29-1, the J gene TRBJ2-1; 7 nucleotides agree with TRBD1. The J segment lost 7 bases and the V segment lost 6 bases, leaving 9 bases of the junction unmatched. The germline CDR1 and CDR2 sequences are SQVTM and ANQGSEA. The CDR3 is made up of 13 amino acids.

This chain links TRBV29-1 with TRBJ2-3, with D tentatively TRBD2 (5 bases). The CDR3 contains 11 residues. The V end lost 7 bases, the J end lost 4 bases, and 9 bases lay between the germline ends. Germline V CDR1 and CDR2: SQVTM, ANQGSEA. The CDR3 is CSAEGPDTQYF. CDR3 DNA sequence: TGCAGCGCCGAGGGCCCAGATACGCAGTATTTT.

The CDR3 DNA is TGTGCCAGCAGCTTGAGCCCCGAGGCCTACGAGCAGTACTTC. It specifies CASSLSPEAYEQYF. V gene TRBV5-4 combines with J gene TRBJ2-7; D not certain. V lost 1 base, J lost 2 bases, and 10 bases lay in between. CDR3 length: 14 residues. CDR1 is SGHNT and CDR2 is YYREEE in the germline V gene (reference sequence).

This sequence joins TRBV9 and TRBJ1-2; D is undetermined. V was clipped by 0 bases and J by 7 bases, with 7 bases between them. Germline lookup yields CDR1 SGDLS and CDR2 YYNGEE. The CDR3 runs 12 residues. CDR3 sequence (DNA): TGTGCCAGCAGCGTAGGCGGGAGTGGCTACACCTTC. It codes for CASSVGGSGYTF.

The chain recombines TRBV9 with TRBJ2-1; maybe TRBD2 (5 bases). The ends were cut back, 3 bases at V and 3 bases at J, with 16 bases in the middle. The CDR3 length is 16 residues. Germline lookup yields CDR1 SGDLS and CDR2 YYNGEE. Written as DNA, the CDR3 is TGTGCCAGCAGCGCGCTCGCCGGACTCCACTACAATGAGCAGTTCTTC. It specifies CASSALAGLHYNEQFF.

The CDR3 is CASSVRDSRSGAEAFF. The CDR3 DNA reads as TGTGCCAGTAGTGTCCGGGACAGTAGATCTGGCGCTGAAGCTTTCTTT. The chain is built from TRBV19 and TRBJ1-1; 7 nucleotides match TRBD1. The germline CDR1 and CDR2 sequences are LNHDA and SQIVND (reference sequence). The V and J ends lost 5 bases and 6 bases, in that order; junction bases with no gene match: 15. The CDR3 runs to 16 residues.

The chain employs TRBV7-8 and TRBJ2-7; the match to TRBD2 covers 10 bases. The CDR3 runs 15 residues. Looked up from germline, CDR1 is SGHVS and CDR2 is FQNEAQ. V trimming: 1 base; J trimming: 4 bases; junction bases outside the gene matches: 4. The CDR3 protein is CASSLESSGSYEQYF. DNA for the CDR3: TGTGCCAGCAGCTTAGAGTCTAGCGGGAGTTACGAGCAGTACTTC.

The chain couples TRBV4-2 to TRBJ1-6; 7 bases agree with TRBD1. Germline-derived CDR1 and CDR2 are LGHNA and YNFKEQ. The CDR3 length is 15 residues. The V gene end was trimmed by 4 bases and the J gene end by 7 bases; junction bases not matched to a gene: 7. The CDR3 protein is CASSPGDSFNSPLHF. In DNA, the CDR3 is TGTGCCAGCAGCCCCGGGGACAGTTTCAATTCACCCCTCCACTTT.

The gene calls are TRBV27 and TRBJ2-7; D is perhaps TRBD1 (6 bases). The germline CDR1 and CDR2 sequences are MNHEY and SMNVEV (reference sequence). The ends were cut back, 6 bases at V and 0 bases at J, with 15 bases in the middle. This CDR3 comprises 15 residues. CDR3 nucleotide sequence: TGTGCCAGCAGACTGACAGGATCGAGCTCCTACGAGCAGTACTTC. Translation: CASRLTGSSSYEQYF.

The J gene is TRBJ1-5, the V gene TRBV27; TRBD1 is a possible D gene (5 bases). The CDR3 has 15 amino acids. The germline V gene has CDR1 MNHEY and CDR2 SMNVEV (reference sequence). V gave up 6 bases and J gave up 5 bases, with 17 bases separating them. The CDR3 here is CASRPQGGFDQPQHF. In DNA, the CDR3 is TGTGCCAGCAGACCTCAGGGAGGGTTCGATCAGCCCCAGCATTTT.

Points on this clone: In this CDR3 the conserved last residue, phenylalanine or tryptophan, is missing, so a read error is likely. The chain uses TRBV30 and TRBJ1-6, with 7 bases identical to TRBD1. Germline-derived CDR1 and CDR2 are GTSNPN and SVGIG (reference sequence). The CDR3 extends over 16 amino acids. J lost 5 bases, V lost 4 bases, and 11 bases had no gene match. The CDR3 sequence is CAWTLKGARDNSPLHL. CDR3 DNA: TGTGCCTGGACCCTAAAGGGGGCGAGGGATAATTCACCCCTCCACCTT.

The chain carries TRBV6-5 and TRBJ1-2; 7 nucleotides match TRBD1. After removal of 7 bases from V and 5 bases from J, the junction contained 10 bases not matched to a gene. CDR3 size: 14 residues. Germline lookup yields CDR1 MNHEY and CDR2 SVGAGI. The CDR3 region has the DNA TGTGCCAGCACTGATCCGGGACAGAAATATGGCTACACCTTC. This sequence encodes CASTDPGQKYGYTF.

The V and J genes are TRBV28 and TRBJ2-5; TRBD1 might be the D (6 bases). The V gene's germline CDR1 is MDHEN and CDR2 SYDVKM. The CDR3 runs 17 residues. V dropped 5 bases and J dropped 1 base, with 20 bases sitting between them. The CDR3 DNA is TGTGCCAGCAGTCCGCCCCCCAGGGGTGCCGGCCAAGAGACCCAGTACTTC. Its translation is CASSPPPRGAGQETQYF. The variable domain in full, with the rest retrieved from reference TRBV28 and TRBJ2-5, is DVKVTQSSRYLVKRTGEKVFLECVQDMDHENMFWYRQDPGLGLRLIYFSYDVKMKEKGDIPEGYSVSREKKERFSLILESASTNQTSMYLCASSPPPRGAGQETQYFGPGTRLLVL.

The rearrangement uses TRBV5-8 and TRBJ2-7; 7 bases align to TRBD1. The V and J ends lost 4 bases and 10 bases, in that order; junction bases with no gene match: 17. The CDR3 spans 15 residues. Germline values: CDR1 SGHTS, CDR2 YDEGEE. The CDR3: CASSNIRTGTTDQYF. The DNA for the CDR3 is TGTGCCAGCAGCAACATCCGGACAGGTACGACAGATCAGTACTTC.

This clone was seen once. The chain joins TRBV9 to TRBJ2-1, with no clear D. With 4 bases removed from V and 0 bases from J, the gap between germline ends came to 11 bases. Germline V gives CDR1 SGDLS, CDR2 YYNGEE. The CDR3 is 15 amino acids. The CDR3 loop is CASSTVPSSYNEQFF. Here the CDR3 DNA reads TGTGCCAGCAGCACAGTACCCAGCTCCTACAATGAGCAGTTCTTC.

Regarding this clone: One end of the junction varies from germline; a read error may be responsible. The V gene is TRBV7-7, the J gene TRBJ2-3, with D possibly matching TRBD1 (5 bases). The CDR3 runs to 14 residues. CDR1 and CDR2 from the germline V gene are SSHAT and FNYEAQ (reference sequence). The CDR3 spells CASSSGRRADTQYF. The CDR3 DNA is TGTGCTAGCAGCTCCGGACGCAGGGCAGATACGCAGTATTTT.

The chain is built from TRBV19 and TRBJ1-2; unclear D gene. Germline assignment: CDR1 LNHDA and CDR2 SQIVND (reference sequence). Trimming shortened V by 6 bases and J by 2 bases, and 16 bases separated the two germline ends. This CDR3 spans 15 amino acids. The CDR3 reads CASSNIEGRNYGYTF. Here the CDR3 DNA reads TGTGCCAGTAGCAACATTGAAGGGAGGAACTATGGCTACACCTTC.

V gene TRBV18 combines with J gene TRBJ2-7, with 7 positions matching TRBD2. The V gene's germline CDR1 is KGHSH and CDR2 LQKENI. V trimming: 2 bases; J trimming: 2 bases; junction bases outside the gene matches: 3. This CDR3 has 14 residues. The CDR3 is CASSPAGEPYEQYF. CDR3 bases: TGTGCCAGCTCACCAGCGGGAGAACCCTACGAGCAGTACTTC.

The rearrangement links TRBV4-2 to TRBJ2-3, with 7 bases aligning to TRBD2. Germline CDR1 is LGHNA and CDR2 is YNFKEQ. J gave up 6 bases and V 0 bases, and 6 bases lay outside the gene matches. There are 15 residues in the CDR3. CDR3 region: CASSQDGRGRDTQYF. The CDR3 nucleotides are TGTGCCAGCAGCCAAGATGGGAGGGGCCGGGATACGCAGTATTTT.